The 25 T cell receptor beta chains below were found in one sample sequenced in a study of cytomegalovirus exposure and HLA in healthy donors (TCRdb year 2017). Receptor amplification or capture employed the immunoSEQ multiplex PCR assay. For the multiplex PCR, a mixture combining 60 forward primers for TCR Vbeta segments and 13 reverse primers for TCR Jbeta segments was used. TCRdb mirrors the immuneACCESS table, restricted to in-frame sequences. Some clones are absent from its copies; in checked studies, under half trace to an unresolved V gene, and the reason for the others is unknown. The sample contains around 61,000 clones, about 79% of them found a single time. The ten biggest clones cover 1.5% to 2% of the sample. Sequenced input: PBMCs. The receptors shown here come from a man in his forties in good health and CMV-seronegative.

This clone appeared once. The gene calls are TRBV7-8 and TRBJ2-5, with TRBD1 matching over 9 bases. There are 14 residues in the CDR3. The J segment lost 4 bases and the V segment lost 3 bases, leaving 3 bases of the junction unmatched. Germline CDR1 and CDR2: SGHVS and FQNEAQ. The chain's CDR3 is CASSLTGGSETQYF. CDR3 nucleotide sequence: TGTGCCAGCAGCTTGACAGGGGGATCAGAGACCCAGTACTTC.

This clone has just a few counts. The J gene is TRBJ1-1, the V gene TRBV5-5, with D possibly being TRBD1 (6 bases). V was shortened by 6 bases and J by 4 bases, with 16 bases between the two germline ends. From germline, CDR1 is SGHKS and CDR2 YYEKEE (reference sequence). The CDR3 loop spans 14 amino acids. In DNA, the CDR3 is TGTGCCAGCACTATACAGGGCGTTGGCACTGAAGCTTTCTTT. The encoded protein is CASTIQGVGTEAFF. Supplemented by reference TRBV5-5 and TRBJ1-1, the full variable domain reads DAGVTQSPTHLIKTRGQQVTLRCSPISGHKSVSWYQQVLGQGPQFIFQYYEKEERGRGNFPDRFSARQFPNYSSELNVNALLLGDSALYLCASTIQGVGTEAFFGQGTRLTVV.

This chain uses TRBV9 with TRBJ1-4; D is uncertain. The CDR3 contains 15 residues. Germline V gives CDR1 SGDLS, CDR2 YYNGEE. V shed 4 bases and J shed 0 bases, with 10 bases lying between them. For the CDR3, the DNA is TGTGCCAGCAGCCCCTCCGGAGCAACTAATGAAAAACTGTTTTTT. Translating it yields CASSPSGATNEKLFF.

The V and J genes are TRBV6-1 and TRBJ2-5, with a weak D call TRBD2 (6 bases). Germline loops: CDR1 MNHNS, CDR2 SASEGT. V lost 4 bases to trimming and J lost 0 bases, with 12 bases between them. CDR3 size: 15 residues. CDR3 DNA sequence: TGTGCCAGCAGTGCTCTATCGGGGGACCAAGAGACCCAGTACTTC. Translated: CASSALSGDQETQYF.

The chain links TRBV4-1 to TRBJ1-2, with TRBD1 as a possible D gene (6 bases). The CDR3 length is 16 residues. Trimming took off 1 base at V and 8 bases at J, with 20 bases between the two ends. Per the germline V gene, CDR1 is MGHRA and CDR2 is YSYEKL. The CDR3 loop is CASSQVVLGGTRGYTF. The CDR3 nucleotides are TGCGCCAGCAGCCAAGTGGTTTTAGGGGGAACGCGGGGCTACACCTTC.

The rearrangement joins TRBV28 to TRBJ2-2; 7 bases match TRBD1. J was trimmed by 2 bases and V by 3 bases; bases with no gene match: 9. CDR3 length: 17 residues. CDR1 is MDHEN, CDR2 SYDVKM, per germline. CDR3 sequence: CASSLQGWTGNTGELFF. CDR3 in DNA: TGTGCCAGCAGTTTGCAAGGGTGGACAGGAAACACCGGGGAGCTGTTTTTT.

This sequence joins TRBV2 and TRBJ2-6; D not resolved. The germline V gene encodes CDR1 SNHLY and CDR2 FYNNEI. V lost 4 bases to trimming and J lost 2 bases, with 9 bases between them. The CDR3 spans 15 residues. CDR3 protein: CASSVVRAGANVLTF. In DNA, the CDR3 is TGTGCCAGCAGTGTGGTTCGCGCTGGGGCCAACGTCCTGACTTTC. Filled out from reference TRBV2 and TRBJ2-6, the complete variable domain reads EPEVTQTPSHQVTQMGQEVILRCVPISNHLYFYWYRQILGQKVEFLVSFYNNEISEKSEIFDDQFSVERPDGSNFTLKIRSTKLEDSAMYFCASSVVRAGANVLTFGAGSRLTVL.

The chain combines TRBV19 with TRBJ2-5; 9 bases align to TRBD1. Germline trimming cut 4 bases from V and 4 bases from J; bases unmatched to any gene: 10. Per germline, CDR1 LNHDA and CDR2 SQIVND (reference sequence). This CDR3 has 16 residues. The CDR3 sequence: CASSTKDRGWGETQYF. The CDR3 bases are TGTGCCAGTAGTACGAAGGACAGGGGATGGGGAGAGACCCAGTACTTC.

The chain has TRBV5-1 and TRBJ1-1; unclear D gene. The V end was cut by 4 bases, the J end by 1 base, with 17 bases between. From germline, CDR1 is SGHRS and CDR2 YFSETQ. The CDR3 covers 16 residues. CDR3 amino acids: CASSLSLHGSNTEAFF. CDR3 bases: TGCGCCAGCAGCCTCTCCTTACATGGTTCGAACACTGAAGCTTTCTTT. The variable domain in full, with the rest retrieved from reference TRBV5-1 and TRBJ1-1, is KAGVTQTPRYLIKTRGQQVTLSCSPISGHRSVSWYQQTPGQGLQFLFEYFSETQRNKGNFPGRFSGRQFSNSRSEMNVSTLELGDSALYLCASSLSLHGSNTEAFFGQGTRLTVV.

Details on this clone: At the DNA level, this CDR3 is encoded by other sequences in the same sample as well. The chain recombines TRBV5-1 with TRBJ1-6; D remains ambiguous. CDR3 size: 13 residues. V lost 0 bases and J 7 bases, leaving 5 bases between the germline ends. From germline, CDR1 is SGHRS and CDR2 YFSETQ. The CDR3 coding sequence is TGCGCCAGCAGCTTGGACAGCAATTCACCCCTCCACTTT. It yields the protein CASSLDSNSPLHF.

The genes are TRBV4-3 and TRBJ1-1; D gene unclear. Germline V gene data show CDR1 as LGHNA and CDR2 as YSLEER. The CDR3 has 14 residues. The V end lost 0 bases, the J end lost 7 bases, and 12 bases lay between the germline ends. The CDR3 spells CASSQDHGQVEAFF. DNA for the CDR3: TGCGCCAGCAGCCAAGATCATGGGCAGGTTGAAGCTTTCTTT.

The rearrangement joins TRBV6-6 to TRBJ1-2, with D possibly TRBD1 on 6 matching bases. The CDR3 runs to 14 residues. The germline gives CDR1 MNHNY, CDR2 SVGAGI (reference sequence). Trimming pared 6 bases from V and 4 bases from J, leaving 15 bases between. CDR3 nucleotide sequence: TGTGCCAGCAGAAATACAGGGATAAGCTATGGCTACACCTTC. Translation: CASRNTGISYGYTF.

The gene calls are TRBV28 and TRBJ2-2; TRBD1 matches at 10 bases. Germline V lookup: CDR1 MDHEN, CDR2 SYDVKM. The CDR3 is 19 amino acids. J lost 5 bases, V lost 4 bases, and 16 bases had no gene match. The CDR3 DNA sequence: TGTGCCAGCAGTTATCACCCCCTTAGGACAGGGGGTCATACCGGGGAGCTGTTTTTT. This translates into CASSYHPLRTGGHTGELFF.

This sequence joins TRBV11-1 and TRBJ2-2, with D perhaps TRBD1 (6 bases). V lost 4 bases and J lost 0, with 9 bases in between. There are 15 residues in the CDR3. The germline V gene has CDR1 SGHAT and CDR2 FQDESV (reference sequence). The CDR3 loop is CASSSDRTNTGELFF. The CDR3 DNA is TGTGCCAGCAGCTCCGACAGGACGAACACCGGGGAGCTGTTTTTT.

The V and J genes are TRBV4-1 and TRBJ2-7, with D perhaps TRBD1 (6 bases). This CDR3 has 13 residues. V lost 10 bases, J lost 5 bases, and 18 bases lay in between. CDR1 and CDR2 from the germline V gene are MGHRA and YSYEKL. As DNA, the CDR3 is TGCGCCACCACCAGGGGTTGGGGTAACGAGCAGTACGTC. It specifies CATTRGWGNEQYV.

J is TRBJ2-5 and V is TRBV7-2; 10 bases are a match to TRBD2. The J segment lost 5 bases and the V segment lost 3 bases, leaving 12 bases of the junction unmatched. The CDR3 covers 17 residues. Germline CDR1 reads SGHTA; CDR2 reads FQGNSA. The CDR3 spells CASSFGSSGGTAETQYF. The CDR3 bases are TGTGCCAGCAGCTTCGGGAGTAGCGGGGGGACGGCGGAGACCCAGTACTTC.

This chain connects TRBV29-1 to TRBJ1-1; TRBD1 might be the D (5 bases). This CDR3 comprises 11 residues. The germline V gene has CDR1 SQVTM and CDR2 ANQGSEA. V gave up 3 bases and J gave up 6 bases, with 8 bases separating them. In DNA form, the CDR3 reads TGCAGCGTTGAGGGGACTGCTGAAGCTTTCTTT. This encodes CSVEGTAEAFF.

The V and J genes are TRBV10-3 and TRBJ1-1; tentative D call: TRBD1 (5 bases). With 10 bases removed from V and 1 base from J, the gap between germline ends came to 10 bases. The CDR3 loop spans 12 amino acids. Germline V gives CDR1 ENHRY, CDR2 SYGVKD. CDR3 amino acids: CATKQANTEAFF. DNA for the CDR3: TGTGCCACAAAACAGGCGAACACTGAAGCTTTCTTT.

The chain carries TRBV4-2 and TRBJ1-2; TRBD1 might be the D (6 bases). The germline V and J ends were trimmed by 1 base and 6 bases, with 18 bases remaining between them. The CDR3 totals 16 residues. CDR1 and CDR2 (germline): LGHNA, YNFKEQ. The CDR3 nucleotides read TGTGCCAGCAGCCAAGGGGCCGCAGGGGAGGGGAATGGCTACACCTTC. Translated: CASSQGAAGEGNGYTF.

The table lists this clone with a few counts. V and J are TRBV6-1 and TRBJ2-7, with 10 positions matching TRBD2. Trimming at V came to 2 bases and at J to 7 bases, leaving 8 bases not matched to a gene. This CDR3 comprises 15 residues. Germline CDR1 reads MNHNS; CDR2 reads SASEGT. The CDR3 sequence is CASSESERGGREQYV. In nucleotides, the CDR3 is TGTGCCAGCAGTGAAAGTGAGCGGGGGGGTCGAGAGCAGTACGTC.

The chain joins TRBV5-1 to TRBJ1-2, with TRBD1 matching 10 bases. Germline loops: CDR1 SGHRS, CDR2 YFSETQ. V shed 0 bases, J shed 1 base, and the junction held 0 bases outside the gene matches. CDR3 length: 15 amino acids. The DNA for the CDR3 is TGCGCCAGCAGCTTGGGGACAGGGGGTAACTATGGCTACACCTTC. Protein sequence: CASSLGTGGNYGYTF.

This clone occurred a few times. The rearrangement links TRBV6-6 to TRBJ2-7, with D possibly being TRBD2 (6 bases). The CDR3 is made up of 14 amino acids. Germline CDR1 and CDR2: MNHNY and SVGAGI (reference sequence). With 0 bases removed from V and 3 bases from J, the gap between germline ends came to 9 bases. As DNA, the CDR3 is TGTGCCAGCAGTTACTCGGAGGGAAACTACGAGCAGTACGTC. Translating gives CASSYSEGNYEQYV.

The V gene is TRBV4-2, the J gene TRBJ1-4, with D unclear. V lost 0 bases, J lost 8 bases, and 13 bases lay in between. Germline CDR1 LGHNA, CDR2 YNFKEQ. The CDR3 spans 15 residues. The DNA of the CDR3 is TGTGCCAGCAGCCAAGATTCGAGGGCGCGGGAAAAACTGTTTTTT. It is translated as CASSQDSRAREKLFF.

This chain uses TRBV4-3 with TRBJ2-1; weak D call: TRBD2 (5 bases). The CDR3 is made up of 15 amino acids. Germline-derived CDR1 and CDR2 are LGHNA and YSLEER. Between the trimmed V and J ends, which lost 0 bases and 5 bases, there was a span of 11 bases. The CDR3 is CASSQEWGVDNEQFF. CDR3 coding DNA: TGCGCCAGCAGCCAAGAGTGGGGAGTCGACAATGAGCAGTTCTTC.

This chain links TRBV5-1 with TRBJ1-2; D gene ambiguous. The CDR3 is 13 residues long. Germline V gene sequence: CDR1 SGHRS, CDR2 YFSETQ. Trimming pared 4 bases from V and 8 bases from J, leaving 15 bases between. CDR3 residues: CASSEPGLSGYTF. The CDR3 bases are TGCGCCAGCAGCGAACCGGGATTGAGCGGCTACACCTTC.